This entry is about one T cell receptor beta chain. Assay used: immunoSEQ multiplex PCR; TCRdb lists only in-frame clones, some missing. The sample yields about 140,000 clones, about nine tenths seen once. The CDR3 length is 13 residues. V was clipped by 3 bases and J by 4 bases, with 9 bases between them. The data belong to a study of blood T cell repertoires in COVID-19. The specimen sequenced was peripheral blood. The rearrangement joins TRBV12-3 or TRBV12-4 to TRBJ1-1; the D gene is possibly TRBD1 (5 bases). The TCR was taken from a human donor with COVID-19, enrolled during active disease. The donor label of this sample is uncertain. CDR3 sequence: CASSFNGGTEAFF. Here the CDR3 DNA reads TGTGCCAGCAGTTTTAACGGGGGCACTGAAGCTTTCTTT.